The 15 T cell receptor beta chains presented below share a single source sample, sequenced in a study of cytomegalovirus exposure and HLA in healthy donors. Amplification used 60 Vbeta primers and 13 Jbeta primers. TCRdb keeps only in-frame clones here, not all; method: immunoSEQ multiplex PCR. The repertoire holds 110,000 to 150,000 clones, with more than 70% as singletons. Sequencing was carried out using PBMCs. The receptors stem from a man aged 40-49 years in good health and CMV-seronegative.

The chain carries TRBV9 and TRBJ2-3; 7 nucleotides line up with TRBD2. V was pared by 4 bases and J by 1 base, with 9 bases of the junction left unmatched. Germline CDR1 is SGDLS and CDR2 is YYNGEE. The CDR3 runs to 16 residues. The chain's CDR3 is CASSPRRAGGTDTQYF. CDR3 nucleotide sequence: TGTGCCAGCAGCCCCCGGAGGGCGGGGGGCACAGATACGCAGTATTTT.

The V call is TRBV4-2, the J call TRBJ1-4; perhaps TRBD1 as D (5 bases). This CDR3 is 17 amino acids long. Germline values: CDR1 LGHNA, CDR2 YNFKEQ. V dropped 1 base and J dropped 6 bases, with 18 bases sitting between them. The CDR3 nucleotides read TGTGCCAGCAGCCAAGTCACGGGGGAACTAAGGCATGAAAAACTGTTTTTT. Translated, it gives CASSQVTGELRHEKLFF.

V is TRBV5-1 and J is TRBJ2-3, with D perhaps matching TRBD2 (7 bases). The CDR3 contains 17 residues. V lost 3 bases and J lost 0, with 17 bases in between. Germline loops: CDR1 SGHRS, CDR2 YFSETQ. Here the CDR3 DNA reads TGCGCCAGCAGCTGGGGGAGGGGGGGCCATAGCACAGATACGCAGTATTTT. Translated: CASSWGRGGHSTDTQYF.

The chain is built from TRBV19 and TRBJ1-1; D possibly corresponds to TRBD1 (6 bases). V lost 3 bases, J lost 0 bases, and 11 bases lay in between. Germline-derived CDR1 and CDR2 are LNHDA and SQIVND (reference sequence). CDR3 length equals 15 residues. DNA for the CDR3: TGTGCCAGTAGTATTAGGGACACGTTGAACACTGAAGCTTTCTTT. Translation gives CASSIRDTLNTEAFF.

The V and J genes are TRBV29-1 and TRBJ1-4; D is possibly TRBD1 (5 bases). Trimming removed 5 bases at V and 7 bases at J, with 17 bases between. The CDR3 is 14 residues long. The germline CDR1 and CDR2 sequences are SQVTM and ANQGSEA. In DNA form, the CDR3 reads TGCAGCGTTCATGGGGGGTCAGTAAGTGAAAAACTGTTTTTT. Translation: CSVHGGSVSEKLFF.

The CDR3 bases are TGTGCCAGCACTTTATCGGGACAGCACCCCTACGAGCAGTACTTC. This encodes CASTLSGQHPYEQYF. V gene TRBV2 combines with J gene TRBJ2-7; 7 bases are a match to TRBD1. V trimming: 7 bases; J trimming: 2 bases; junction bases outside the gene matches: 11. The CDR3 totals 15 residues. Germline CDR1 reads SNHLY; CDR2 reads FYNNEI.

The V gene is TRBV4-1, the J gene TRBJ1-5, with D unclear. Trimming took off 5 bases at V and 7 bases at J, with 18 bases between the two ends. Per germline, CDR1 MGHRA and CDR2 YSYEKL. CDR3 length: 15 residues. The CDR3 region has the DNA TGCGCCAGCAGCGTTTCCGCGGGTGGAGTACAGCCCCAGCATTTT. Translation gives CASSVSAGGVQPQHF.

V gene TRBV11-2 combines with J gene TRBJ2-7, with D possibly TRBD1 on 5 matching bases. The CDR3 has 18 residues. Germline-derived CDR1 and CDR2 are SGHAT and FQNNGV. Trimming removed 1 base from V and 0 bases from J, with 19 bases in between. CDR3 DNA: TGTGCCAGCAGCTTAGGGGGCAGGCTCACGCGCGGCTCCTACGAGCAGTACTTC. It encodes CASSLGGRLTRGSYEQYF.

The DNA for the CDR3 is TGTGCCAGCAGTCGGGGGATGGGTCAGCCCCAGCATTTT. The encoded protein is CASSRGMGQPQHF. This chain uses TRBV6-1 with TRBJ1-5; TRBD1 might be the D (5 bases). CDR1 is MNHNS, CDR2 SASEGT, per germline. CDR3 length: 13 amino acids. V was cut by 5 bases and J by 6 bases, with 11 bases left in between.

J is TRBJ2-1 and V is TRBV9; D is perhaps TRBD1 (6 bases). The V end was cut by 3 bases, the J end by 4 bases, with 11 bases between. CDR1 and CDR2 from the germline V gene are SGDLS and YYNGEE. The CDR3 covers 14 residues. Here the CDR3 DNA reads TGTGCCAGCAGCGGGGGGCTTAGGTACAATGAGCAGTTCTTC. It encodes CASSGGLRYNEQFF.

DNA of the CDR3: TGTGCCAGCAGCCCAACAGGGGGCGGCTATGGCTACACCTTC. Amino acid sequence: CASSPTGGGYGYTF. This chain connects TRBV7-3 to TRBJ1-2, with 9 bases that match TRBD1. J lost 4 bases, V lost 5 bases, and 5 bases had no gene match. Per germline, CDR1 SGHTA and CDR2 FQGTGA. The CDR3 contains 14 residues. Full variable domain (outside the CDR3, taken from reference TRBV7-3 and TRBJ1-2): GAGVSQTPSNKVTEKGKYVELRCDPISGHTALYWYRQSLGQGPEFLIYFQGTGAADDSGLPNDRFFAVRPEGSVSTLKIQRTERGDSAVYLCASSPTGGGYGYTFGSGTRLTVV.

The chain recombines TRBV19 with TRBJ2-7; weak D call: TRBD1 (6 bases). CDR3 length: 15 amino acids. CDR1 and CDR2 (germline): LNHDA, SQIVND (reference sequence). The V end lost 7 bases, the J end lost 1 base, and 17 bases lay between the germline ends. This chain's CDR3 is CASKAYHQGSYEQYF. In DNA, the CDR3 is TGTGCCAGTAAGGCCTATCACCAGGGGTCCTACGAGCAGTACTTC. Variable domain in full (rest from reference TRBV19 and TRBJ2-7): DGGITQSPKYLFRKEGQNVTLSCEQNLNHDAMYWYRQDPGQGLRLIYYSQIVNDFQKGDIAEGYSVSREKKESFPLTVTSAQKNPTAFYLCASKAYHQGSYEQYFGPGTRLTVT.

The CDR3 bases are TGCGCCAGCAGCCAAGATGGCGGAGCCCAAGAGACCCAGTACTTC. Translated: CASSQDGGAQETQYF. The chain is built from TRBV4-1 and TRBJ2-5; D is unresolved. Germline-derived CDR1 and CDR2 are MGHRA and YSYEKL. The CDR3 extends over 15 amino acids. V dropped 0 bases and J dropped 1 base, with 9 bases sitting between them.

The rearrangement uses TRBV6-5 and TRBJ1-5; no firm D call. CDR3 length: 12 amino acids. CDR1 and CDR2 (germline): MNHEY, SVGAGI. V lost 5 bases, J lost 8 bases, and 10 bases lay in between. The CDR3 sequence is CASSPPGEPQHF. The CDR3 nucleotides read TGTGCCAGCAGTCCCCCCGGGGAGCCCCAGCATTTT.

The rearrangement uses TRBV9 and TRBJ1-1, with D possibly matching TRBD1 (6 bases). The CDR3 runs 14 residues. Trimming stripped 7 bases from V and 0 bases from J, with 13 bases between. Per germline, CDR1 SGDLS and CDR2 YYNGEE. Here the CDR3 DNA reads TGTGCCAGCGCACCACAGGGTTTGAACACTGAAGCTTTCTTT. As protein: CASAPQGLNTEAFF.